This T cell receptor (beta chain) was sequenced in a study of T-cell memory formation after mild COVID-19. Study details: Across donors, TCR clusters were largely donor specific. Study-level points and caveats: That cross-reactive memory joined was suggested by some responding clones appearing in pre-infection memory. The study found balanced CD4/CD8 in clones contracting day 15 to 85 and a CD4+ lean in later expanders.

The CDR3 has 13 residues. Germline V gives CDR1 LGHNA, CDR2 YNFKEQ. J was trimmed by 7 bases and V by 0 bases; bases with no gene match: 2. This clonotype was seen more than once but under ten times. Its matching antigen is unknown. MiXCR, applied by TCRdb to the 5' RACE reads, yields one record per CDR3 protein. The sample gives about 55,000 distinct CDR3 sequences, 9% to 9.5% of which show up once; 0.9% to 1.5% is in the top ten. This receptor was taken from a man aged 18 to 35 who had mild COVID-19 (a few samples of this study predate the infection). Cell type and time point are not known. What was sequenced was PBMCs or a T cell subset sorted from them (not recorded which). V is TRBV4-2 and J is TRBJ1-1; 7 bases line up with TRBD1. CDR3 coding DNA: TGTGCCAGCAGCCAAGATTGGACAGGTGAAGCTTTCTTT. Translating it yields CASSQDWTGEAFF.